The rows below give T cell receptor beta chains drawn from one sample of a study of early T cells in non-severe SARS-CoV-2 infection. MiXCR, applied by TCRdb to the 5' RACE reads, yields one record per CDR3 protein. The table has 45,000 to 75,000 distinct CDR3 sequences, roughly 5.3% seen once. The sample was whole blood. The origin of the receptors is an adult who was a healthcare worker with PCR-confirmed SARS-CoV-2 infection or an uninfected control (not recorded which). The CDR3 runs from the conserved cysteine through the conserved F or W. A D gene is named only where the DNA matches it firmly. Size is omitted from some rows. Given values are once, few, many or a class for expanded clones.

d_call,j_call,v_call,clone_size,cdr3_nt,cdr3_aa
.,TRBJ1-1,TRBV5-1,many,TGCGCCAGCAGCTCCTGGACAGCGCAACAGAACACTGAAGCTTTCTTT,CASSSWTAQQNTEAFF
.,TRBJ2-1,TRBV2,many,TGTGCCAGCAGGCTTGCACGGGATGAGCAGTTCTTC,CASRLARDEQFF
TRBD2,TRBJ2-5,TRBV24-1,.,TGTGCCACCTCCGGGGGGTCTAAAGAGACCCAGTACTTC,CATSGGSKETQYF
TRBD1,TRBJ2-1,TRBV6-2/TRBV6-3,few,TGTGCCAGCAGGAGGCGAGGGGGCCAGAATGAGCAGTTCTTC,CASRRRGGQNEQFF
.,TRBJ2-2,TRBV15,few,TGTGCCACCAGCAGAGGGGGCGGGACCGGCACCGGGGAGCTGTTTTTT,CATSRGGGTGTGELFF
.,TRBJ2-1,TRBV7-6,many,TGTGCCAGCAGCTTAGACGGGCCACTAGCATACAATGAGCAGTTCTTC,CASSLDGPLAYNEQFF
TRBD1,TRBJ2-4,TRBV7-2,many,TGTGCCAGCAGACTCGGACAGGTCGGCCAAAACATTCAGTACTTC,CASRLGQVGQNIQYF
.,TRBJ2-5,TRBV12-3/TRBV12-4,few,TGTGCCAGCATTCCCGGGAGCTTCCAAGAGACCCAGTACTTC,CASIPGSFQETQYF
TRBD2,TRBJ2-2,TRBV7-2,few,TGTGCCAGCAGCTTTTCCGGGACTAGGAACACCGGGGAGCTGTTTTTT,CASSFSGTRNTGELFF
TRBD1,TRBJ1-4,TRBV5-5,many,TGTGCCAGCACCGGGACAGCTGAAAAACTGTTTTTT,CASTGTAEKLFF
.,TRBJ1-1,TRBV6-2/TRBV6-3,.,TGTGCCAGCACCCAAAGGGACACCCGTCGGGCTTTCTTT,CASTQRDTRRAFF
TRBD1,TRBJ1-2,TRBV6-6,many,TGTGCCAGCAGGACAGGGGCGTCGCTTCTTGGCTACACCTTC,CASRTGASLLGYTF
TRBD1,TRBJ1-5,TRBV3-1,.,TGTGCCAGCAGCCAAGGGGGACAGGCTAATCAGCCCCAGCATTTT,CASSQGGQANQPQHF
.,TRBJ1-1,TRBV7-2,many,TGTGCCAGCAGCTTAACGCAGAAGAACACTGAAGCTTTCTTT,CASSLTQKNTEAFF
.,TRBJ2-5,TRBV10-2,many,TGCGCCACATCGGCTGGCGGAGAGACCCAGTACTTC,CATSAGGETQYF
.,TRBJ2-7,TRBV5-1,many,TGCGCCAGCAGCCCCGGACCACCCCACGAGCAGTACTTC,CASSPGPPHEQYF
.,TRBJ2-2,TRBV20-1,many,TGCAGTGCTAGAGTGGTACAGGCGAGCGGGGAGCTGTTTTTT,CSARVVQASGELFF
.,TRBJ1-2,TRBV6-5,many,TGTGCCAGCAAACCCTCAATCGGACGGTACTATGGCTACACCTTC,CASKPSIGRYYGYTF
TRBD2,TRBJ2-7,TRBV7-8,.,TGTGCCAGCAGCGAAGTGGGACTAGCGATCTACGGGCAGTACTTC,CASSEVGLAIYGQYF
TRBD1,TRBJ2-2,TRBV30,many,TGTGCCTGGAGTAGACAGGGGTTCGCCGGGGAGCTGTTTTTT,CAWSRQGFAGELFF
.,TRBJ2-1,TRBV7-8,many,TGTGCCAGCAGCCTCTTCGCGGAGAGCTCCTACAATGAGCAGTTCTTC,CASSLFAESSYNEQFF
.,TRBJ1-6,TRBV18,many,TGTGCCAGCTCACCAGCCGATAATTCACCCCTCCACTTT,CASSPADNSPLHF
.,TRBJ2-7,TRBV6-2/TRBV6-3,many,TGTGCCAGCAGAGAGCAGACGGGAGCCTCCTACGAGCAGTACTTC,CASREQTGASYEQYF
.,TRBJ1-1,TRBV5-6,many,TGTGCCAGCAGCATAGGCTGGGGAGGTAGTACTGAAGCTTTCTTT,CASSIGWGGSTEAFF
TRBD2,TRBJ2-1,TRBV6-5,.,TGTGCCAGCAGATCCTCAAGCGGGGGGCCTTACAATGAGCAGTTCTTC,CASRSSSGGPYNEQFF
.,TRBJ1-2,TRBV20-1,many,TGCAGTGCTTGGGGGTCGGGCGGCCCAAACTATGGCTACACCTTC,CSAWGSGGPNYGYTF
TRBD1,TRBJ2-3,TRBV29-1,few,TGCAGCGTGGCGACAGGGGTTGGCACAGATACGCAGTATTTT,CSVATGVGTDTQYF
.,TRBJ2-3,TRBV21-1,few,TGTGCCAGCAGTAAAACGGGCAGGGGAATAGATACGCAGTATTTT,CASSKTGRGIDTQYF
.,TRBJ2-3,TRBV7-7,few,TGTGCTAGCAGCGGGGACACGGCGGCAGATACGCAGTATTTT,CASSGDTAADTQYF